A single T cell receptor (beta chain) is shown here with its context. Its matching antigen is unknown. This entry comes from a study of cytomegalovirus exposure and HLA in healthy donors. Findings and limits, study-wide: Rare sequences made up most TCRs, while some public TCRs were found in many donors. Cytomegalovirus association was assigned to approximately 160 TCR beta chains.

The assay was immunoSEQ multiplex PCR, and TCRdb's table has in-frame clones only and misses some. The profile shows hundreds of thousands of clones, 88% of them singletons. Source material: PBMCs. The origin of this receptor is a woman between 18 and 29 years old in good health and CMV-seronegative.

CDR3 in DNA: TGTGCCAGCAGTTTTCAGGGGACCTATGGCTACACCTTC. Translated: CASSFQGTYGYTF. The chain recombines TRBV28 with TRBJ1-2; D is possibly TRBD1 (6 bases). V was pared by 3 bases and J by 4 bases, with 9 bases between. CDR1 and CDR2 from the germline V gene are MDHEN and SYDVKM. CDR3 length equals 13 residues.